The 16 T cell receptor beta chains below all came from one sample that was sequenced in a study of Graves' ophthalmopathy and Graves' hyperthyroidism. The sequenced template was RNA, covering the TCR beta CDR3 region. First-round RT-PCR relied on HTBI primers, and a second-round multiplex PCR came next. TCRdb fed the multiplex PCR reads into MiXCR, producing one record per CDR3 protein. This sample carries 650,000 to 900,000 distinct CDR3 sequences, approximately 40% of them seen once, and the ten largest clones take roughly 46%. Source material: peripheral blood. The receptors originated from an adult man with Graves' ophthalmopathy.

This sequence joins TRBV19 and TRBJ2-6, with TRBD1 matching 7 bases. The CDR3 has 16 residues. Trimming cost V 11 bases and J 0 bases; bases outside gene matches: 10. From germline, CDR1 is LNHDA and CDR2 SQIVND (reference sequence). The CDR3 DNA reads TGTGCCTGGAGTCATACAGGGGTCTCTGGGGCCAACGTCCTGACTTTC. Translation: CAWSHTGVSGANVLTF.

The chain links TRBV10-3 to TRBJ1-1, with D unclear. V was shortened by 2 bases and J by 0 bases, with 10 bases between the two germline ends. Germline V gives CDR1 ENHRY, CDR2 SYGVKD. The CDR3 length is 15 residues. This CDR3 is CAISEGRQMNTEAFF. The CDR3 DNA is TGTGCCATCAGTGAGGGGAGGCAGATGAACACTGAAGCTTTCTTT.

DNA of the CDR3: TGTGCCAGCAGCCAGGCGGGAAATGAGCAGTTCTTC. It is translated as CASSQAGNEQFF. This rearrangement joins TRBV14 to TRBJ2-5; perhaps TRBD2 as D (6 bases). The DNA end is a closer match to TRBJ2-1, so the J assignment may be wrong. The CDR3 is 12 residues long. Germline CDR1 SGHDN, CDR2 FVKESK.

This clonotype appeared many times. The J gene is TRBJ1-1, the V gene TRBV5-8; D remains ambiguous. Deletions cut 3 bases from V and 5 bases from J, with 8 bases between. CDR1 is SGHTS and CDR2 is YDEGEE in the germline V gene. CDR3 size: 12 residues. DNA for the CDR3: TGTGCCAGCAGCTCGATAAGGACTGAAGCTTTCTTT. It translates to CASSSIRTEAFF.

J is TRBJ2-7 and V is TRBV7-2, with D possibly TRBD2 on 5 matching bases. Germline values: CDR1 SGHTA, CDR2 FQGNSA. The CDR3 runs 15 residues. Deletions cut 2 bases from V and 7 bases from J, with 18 bases between. The CDR3 DNA sequence: TGTGCCAGCAGCTTATACGGGGTCAAGGGCACTGAGCAGTACTTC. Residues: CASSLYGVKGTEQYF.

This clonotype was counted ten times or more. J is TRBJ1-1 and V is TRBV7-2; perhaps TRBD1 as D (5 bases). The germline V and J ends were trimmed by 1 base and 1 base, with 7 bases remaining between them. The V gene's germline CDR1 is SGHTA and CDR2 FQGNSA. This CDR3 has 14 residues. The DNA of the CDR3 is TGTGCCAGCAGCTTAGTCGGGGCGAACACTGAAGCTTTCTTT. Translation gives CASSLVGANTEAFF.

In this sample, this clonotype turned up many times. The chain uses TRBV7-2 and TRBJ1-1; unclear D gene. V was shortened by 7 bases and J by 1 base, with 16 bases between the two germline ends. Germline lookup yields CDR1 SGHTA and CDR2 FQGNSA. The CDR3 is 15 amino acids. CDR3: CASNPDRVRNTEAFF. The CDR3 region has the DNA TGTGCCAGCAACCCCGACCGAGTACGGAACACTGAAGCTTTCTTT.

Of note for this clonotype: The CDR3 does not close with the conserved phenylalanine or tryptophan, likely indicating a read error. The chain joins TRBV3-1 to TRBJ1-1; perhaps TRBD1 as D (6 bases). This CDR3 has 13 amino acids. Germline values: CDR1 LGHDT, CDR2 YNNKEL (reference sequence). Trimming took 8 bases from V and 4 from J, leaving 14 bases between them. CDR3 sequence: CASSPGDRTEAFL. CDR3 DNA sequence: TGTGCCAGCTCACCAGGGGATCGCACTGAAGCTTTCCTT.

For the CDR3, the DNA is TGCAGTGCTAGACGGATCAGGGACACGCCCTACGAGCAGTACTTC. Protein: CSARRIRDTPYEQYF. The rearrangement joins TRBV20-1 to TRBJ2-7; possible D gene TRBD1, 6 bases. CDR1 and CDR2 (germline): DFQATT, SNEGSKA (reference sequence). Trimming took off 2 bases at V and 2 bases at J, with 16 bases between the two ends. This CDR3 has 15 residues.

This clonotype was observed many times. The chain carries TRBV7-9 and TRBJ2-7, with TRBD2 matching over 8 bases. V gave up 3 bases and J gave up 4 bases; unmatched junction bases: 8. Germline V gene lookup returns CDR1 SEHNR and CDR2 FQNEAQ (reference sequence). CDR3 size: 15 residues. Written as DNA, the CDR3 is TGTGCCAGCAGCTTTGATCTAGCGGGCACTTACGAGCAGTACTTC. Protein: CASSFDLAGTYEQYF. Filled out from reference TRBV7-9 and TRBJ2-7, the complete variable domain reads DTGVSQNPRHKITKRGQNVTFRCDPISEHNRLYWYRQTLGQGPEFLTYFQNEAQLEKSRLLSDRFSAERPKGSFSTLEIQRTEQGDSAMYLCASSFDLAGTYEQYFGPGTRLTVT.

V and J are TRBV6-5 and TRBJ1-6, with 8 bases that match TRBD1. In germline, CDR1 is MNHEY, CDR2 SVGAGI. The V gene end was trimmed by 6 bases and the J gene end by 10 bases; junction bases not matched to a gene: 11. The CDR3 totals 15 residues. CDR3: CASRSPRQGRSPLHF. For the CDR3, the DNA is TGTGCCAGCAGATCCCCTCGACAGGGGAGGTCACCCCTCCACTTT.

In this sample, this clonotype turned up once. CDR3 sequence reads: CSVEDPVYGYTF. DNA of the CDR3: TGCAGCGTTGAAGATCCGGTCTATGGCTACACCTTC. The rearrangement links TRBV29-1 to TRBJ1-2, with unresolved D. Germline assignment: CDR1 SQVTM and CDR2 ANQGSEA. With 0 bases removed from V and 4 bases from J, the gap between germline ends came to 6 bases. This CDR3 spans 12 amino acids. Filled out from reference TRBV29-1 and TRBJ1-2, the complete variable domain reads SAVISQKPSRDICQRGTSLTIQCQVDSQVTMMFWYRQQPGQSLTLIATANQGSEATYESGFVIDKFPISRPNLTFSTLTVSNMSPEDSSIYLCSVEDPVYGYTFGSGTRLTVV.

This clonotype was seen at least ten times. This chain links TRBV10-1 with TRBJ1-1; 8 bases align to TRBD1. V shed 2 bases and J 6 bases; nucleotides not matched to a gene: 8. The germline gives CDR1 WNHNN, CDR2 SYGVQD (reference sequence). CDR3 size: 15 residues. The DNA of the CDR3 is TGCGCCAGCAGTGAGACGACGGACAGGGAGGCTGAAGCTTTCTTT. It translates to CASSETTDREAEAFF.

This clonotype has more than one count but fewer than ten. The chain combines TRBV7-9 with TRBJ2-7, with 13 nucleotides matching TRBD2. CDR1 SEHNR and CDR2 FQNEAQ come from the germline V gene (reference sequence). The trim removed 5 bases at V and 7 bases at J, leaving 11 bases unmatched. This CDR3 region has 16 residues. CDR3 amino acids: CASSQGGTSGAGEQYF. CDR3 sequence (DNA): TGTGCCAGCAGCCAGGGGGGGACTAGCGGGGCCGGGGAGCAGTACTTC.

The table lists this clonotype with many counts. The chain employs TRBV7-2 and TRBJ2-7, with D uncertain. This CDR3 spans 15 amino acids. Trimming shortened V by 4 bases and J by 3 bases, and 16 bases separated the two germline ends. Germline V lookup: CDR1 SGHTA, CDR2 FQGNSA. The CDR3 region is CASSSSRGTVYEQYF. CDR3 sequence (DNA): TGTGCCAGCAGCTCATCCCGAGGAACGGTCTACGAGCAGTACTTC.

This clonotype was recorded at least ten times. J is TRBJ1-1 and V is TRBV10-3; D gene uncertain. Germline V CDR1 and CDR2: ENHRY, SYGVKD. The CDR3 is 13 amino acids. V was trimmed by 6 bases and J by 0 bases, leaving 8 bases between them. The CDR3, as DNA: TGTGCCATCAGCTATGACATGAACACTGAAGCTTTCTTT. Encoded protein: CAISYDMNTEAFF.